The rows below give T cell receptor beta chains drawn from one sample of a study of beta chain features in type 1 diabetes. Clones were sequenced by immunoSEQ multiplex PCR, and TCRdb holds only the in-frame ones, with some missing. There are around 330,000 clones in the sample; more than 9.5% occur only once, and 0.015% to 0.02% lies in the top ten. Sample: naive CD4+ T cells from blood. These receptors were taken from a woman aged 25 to 39 in good health. The CDR3 runs from the conserved cysteine through the conserved F or W. Each record gives: V gene, D gene, clone size, J gene, CDR3 DNA, CDR3 protein. A D gene is named only where the DNA matches it firmly. Size values are once, few and many counts, or a class for expanded clones, and some rows have none.

TRBV5-1	.	.	TRBJ2-5	TGCGCCAGCATTATATCAGAGGAGCAGTACTTC	CASIISEEQYF
TRBV6-1	TRBD1	few	TRBJ2-2	TGTGCCAGCAGTGAACAGGGGGTAGGAAACACCGGGGAGCTGTTTTTT	CASSEQGVGNTGELFF
TRBV6-5	TRBD2	.	TRBJ2-7	TGTGCCAGCAGCCGGCTAGCGGGAGGGCCTTACGAGCAGTACTTC	CASSRLAGGPYEQYF
TRBV2	TRBD2	few	TRBJ2-2	TGTGCCAGCGCTAGCGGGTCGAACACCGGGGAGCTGTTTTTT	CASASGSNTGELFF
TRBV4-3	.	few	TRBJ2-3	TGCGCCAGCAGCCTTATGGGAGGAACTAGGGACACAGATACGCAGTATTTT	CASSLMGGTRDTDTQYF
TRBV18	.	.	TRBJ2-2	TGTGCCAGCTCACCATCCGGGAGGAACACCGGGGAGCTGTTTTTT	CASSPSGRNTGELFF
TRBV18	TRBD2	.	TRBJ2-3	TGTGCCAGCTCCTCACTAGCGGATTTCACAGATACGCAGTATTTT	CASSSLADFTDTQYF
TRBV7-8	TRBD1	.	TRBJ1-1	TGTGCCAGCAGATCAACAGACAGGGTGGGAGCTTTCTTT	CASRSTDRVGAFF
TRBV9	TRBD2	.	TRBJ2-7	TGTGCCAGCAGCGTAGGGGGAGGGGCAGGGCCCTACGAGCAGTACTTC	CASSVGGGAGPYEQYF
TRBV5-1	TRBD2	few	TRBJ2-5	TGCGCCAGCAGCTTGAGCGGGGGGGAGACCCAGTACTTC	CASSLSGGETQYF
TRBV2	TRBD2	.	TRBJ2-3	TGTGCCAGCAGTCGACTAGCGGAGGTCCGAGATACGCAGTATTTT	CASSRLAEVRDTQYF
TRBV2	.	few	TRBJ2-1	TGTGCCAGCAGACCCGTACTTGAGCAGTTCTTC	CASRPVLEQFF
TRBV7-2	TRBD2	.	TRBJ2-7	TGTGCCAGCAGCTTGTGGACTAGCGGGAGCTACGAGCAGTACTTC	CASSLWTSGSYEQYF
TRBV29-1	TRBD2	few	TRBJ2-1	TGCAGCATGAGCGGGAGGCGAACCTACAATGAGCAGTTCTTC	CSMSGRRTYNEQFF
TRBV25-1	.	few	TRBJ2-3	TGTGCCAGCAGTGAAATACCTCCACTGGATACGCAGTATTTT	CASSEIPPLDTQYF
TRBV28	TRBD2	few	TRBJ2-5	TGTGCCAGCAGTTTCCCCCTAGCGGGCGAGACCCAGTACTTC	CASSFPLAGETQYF
TRBV9	.	.	TRBJ1-2	TGTGCCAGCAGCGTAGGGGGAGCCAATAACTATGGCTACACCTTC	CASSVGGANNYGYTF
TRBV7-2	.	.	TRBJ2-2	TGTGCCAGCAGCAGGGGGGGGACTAACTGGGAGCTGTTTTTT	CASSRGGTNWELFF
TRBV4-1	TRBD2	.	TRBJ2-4	TGCGCCAGCAGCCAAGACGGGAGGGCAGGAGAGGACATTCAGTACTTC	CASSQDGRAGEDIQYF
TRBV15	TRBD1	few	TRBJ2-5	TGTGCCACCAGCAGAGATCTTGGACAGGGAGAGGAGACCCAGTACTTC	CATSRDLGQGEETQYF
TRBV18	.	.	TRBJ1-4	TGTGCCAGCTCACCACGGCAGGGGTATGAAAAACTGTTTTTT	CASSPRQGYEKLFF
TRBV5-6	.	few	TRBJ2-4	TGTGCCAGCAGCTATACCAAGACAGGCCCCAAAAACATTCAGTACTTC	CASSYTKTGPKNIQYF
TRBV7-9	TRBD2	.	TRBJ2-1	TGTGCCAGCAGCTTTCGGACTAGCGGAAGGTACAATGAGCAGTTCTTC	CASSFRTSGRYNEQFF
TRBV28	.	.	TRBJ2-1	TGTGCCAGCAGCGAACAGGGCACCGGGGCTTTGGGTGAGCAGTTCTTC	CASSEQGTGALGEQFF
TRBV7-7	TRBD2	few	TRBJ2-3	TGTGCTAGCAGCTTAACGGGGGGGACCAGCACAGATACGCAGTATTTT	CASSLTGGTSTDTQYF
TRBV7-2	TRBD2	few	TRBJ2-1	TGTGCCAGCAGCTTAGTAGCGGGGCTATCCAATGAGCAGTTCTTC	CASSLVAGLSNEQFF
TRBV9	.	few	TRBJ2-7	TGTGCCAGCAGCGTAGGGGGAGGGGGCTACGAGCAGTACTTC	CASSVGGGGYEQYF
TRBV27	.	few	TRBJ2-4	TGTGCCAGCAGTTTCGGTCAAGCCAAAAACATTCAGTACTTC	CASSFGQAKNIQYF
TRBV7-9	.	.	TRBJ2-4	TGTGCCAGCAGCCGATCTGACTCGGCCAAAAACATTCAGTACTTC	CASSRSDSAKNIQYF